The 31 T cell receptor beta chains below were found in one sample sequenced in a study of T cell repertoires in cytomegalovirus infection. These receptors' targets are unknown. TCRdb reprocessed the reads via MiXCR and lists one record per CDR3 protein. The sample yields hundreds of thousands of distinct CDR3 sequences, 30% to 40% seen once. This specimen was cultured CD8+ T cells from PBMCs, taken from culture after CMV antigen stimulation. All receptors come from a human donor in good health (CMV status not recorded). Some clones in this sample may be carry-over from other donors' samples.

The V gene is TRBV7-3, the J gene TRBJ2-1; D might be TRBD1 (5 bases). Germline V CDR1 and CDR2: SGHTA, FQGTGA. The V gene lost 4 bases and the J gene lost 9 bases, with 10 bases spanning the gap. This CDR3 spans 12 amino acids. This CDR3 reads CASSYTGGEQFF. The CDR3 nucleotides are TGTGCCAGCAGCTACACAGGCGGTGAGCAGTTCTTC.

This clonotype appeared many times. The chain links TRBV28 to TRBJ2-7, with a possible D match to TRBD1 (6 bases). The CDR3 consists of 13 residues. Germline values: CDR1 MDHEN, CDR2 SYDVKM. The V end was cut by 5 bases, the J end by 2 bases, with 10 bases between. The CDR3 nucleotides read TGTGCCAGCAGTCTAGGGGGTACCTACGAGCAGTACGTC. It is translated as CASSLGGTYEQYV.

This clonotype was counted a few times. The rearrangement uses TRBV6-2 or TRBV6-3 and TRBJ2-1; 8 bases are shared with TRBD2. With 4 bases clipped from V and 9 bases from J, the junction kept 5 bases outside the gene matches. The CDR3 is 13 residues long. CDR1 MNHEY and CDR2 SVGEGT come from the germline V gene. The CDR3, as DNA: TGTGCCAGCAGTTTCGGACTAGCCGGTGAGCAGTTCTTC. This sequence encodes CASSFGLAGEQFF.

This clonotype was counted between two and nine times. The chain couples TRBV6-2 or TRBV6-3 to TRBJ2-1; D is perhaps TRBD1 (6 bases). V was trimmed by 6 bases and J by 0 bases, leaving 18 bases between them. The CDR3 is made up of 17 amino acids. CDR1 and CDR2 from the germline V gene are MNHEY and SVGEGT. CDR3 in DNA: TGTGCCAGCAGCCTCTGGACAGCCCCTAGCTCCTACAATGAGCAGTTCTTC. This sequence encodes CASSLWTAPSSYNEQFF.

This clonotype was found a few times. The chain couples TRBV6-5 to TRBJ2-2; 10 nucleotides line up with TRBD2. Germline assignment: CDR1 MNHEY and CDR2 SVGAGI. The length of the CDR3 is 16 residues. Trimming cost V 8 bases and J 3 bases; bases outside gene matches: 9. CDR3 DNA: TGTGCCAGCTTTTCCGGGACTAGCGCTTACACCGGGGAGCTGTTTTTT. Translated: CASFSGTSAYTGELFF.

This chain uses TRBV6-6 with TRBJ2-3, with no clear D. V lost 9 bases to trimming and J lost 2 bases, with 3 bases between them. The germline V gene encodes CDR1 MNHNY and CDR2 SVGAGI (reference sequence). The CDR3 totals 10 residues. CDR3 coding DNA: TGTGCCAGTCACACAGATACGCAGTATTTT. Translating it yields CASHTDTQYF.

Written as DNA, the CDR3 is TGTGCCAGCAGCTCCTGGACTAGCGGGGGCCCGGGCACCGGGGAGCTGTTTTTT. Its translation: CASSSWTSGGPGTGELFF. The gene calls are TRBV7-3 and TRBJ2-2; 13 nucleotides line up with TRBD2. From germline, CDR1 is SGHTA and CDR2 FQGTGA. The length of the CDR3 is 18 residues. Trimming cost V 4 bases and J 4 bases; bases outside gene matches: 9.

The sample holds a few counts of this clonotype. The chain combines TRBV28 with TRBJ2-1; no clear D. This CDR3 is 14 amino acids long. The V end lost 1 base, the J end lost 3 bases, and 7 bases lay between the germline ends. In germline, CDR1 is MDHEN, CDR2 SYDVKM. This CDR3 reads CASSLFTFYNEQFF. CDR3 bases: TGTGCCAGCAGTTTATTCACGTTCTACAATGAGCAGTTCTTC.

The chain has TRBV27 and TRBJ2-1, with 7 positions matching TRBD2. This CDR3 comprises 16 residues. Trimming took 1 base from V and 3 from J; bases not matched to a gene: 6. CDR1 is MNHEY, CDR2 SMNVEV, per germline (reference sequence). CDR3 residues: CASSLYGGGGYNEQFF. In DNA form, the CDR3 reads TGTGCCAGCAGTTTATACGGCGGGGGAGGCTACAATGAGCAGTTCTTC.

V gene TRBV6-5 combines with J gene TRBJ2-3; D may be TRBD1 or TRBD2 (7 bases each). Per germline, CDR1 MNHEY and CDR2 SVGAGI. The CDR3 runs 16 residues. The ends were cut back, 0 bases at V and 1 base at J, with 11 bases in the middle. The chain's CDR3 is CASSYSGGTGTDTQYF. The CDR3, as DNA: TGTGCCAGCAGTTACTCGGGAGGGACAGGCACAGATACGCAGTATTTT.

This clonotype has more than one count but fewer than ten. The gene calls are TRBV6-2 or TRBV6-3 and TRBJ1-2, with unresolved D. CDR3 length equals 14 residues. V dropped 8 bases and J dropped 4 bases, with 17 bases sitting between them. Germline V CDR1 and CDR2: MNHEY, SVGEGT. For the CDR3, the DNA is TGTGCCAGCTCCAGACCGGGCAACTTCTATGGCTACACCTTC. Protein: CASSRPGNFYGYTF.

This clonotype was seen a single time. This chain joins TRBV9 and TRBJ1-1; D gene unclear. The V end lost 0 bases, the J end lost 8 bases, and 14 bases lay between the germline ends. This CDR3 spans 14 amino acids. Per the germline V gene, CDR1 is SGDLS and CDR2 is YYNGEE. CDR3 sequence: CASSVGDHPQEAFF. The CDR3 DNA follows: TGTGCCAGCAGCGTAGGGGATCACCCCCAAGAAGCTTTCTTT.

This clonotype was seen only once. The junction differs from germline at one of its ends, possibly a read error. J is TRBJ2-2 and V is TRBV27, with D unresolved. The CDR3 extends over 12 amino acids. Germline loops: CDR1 MNHEY, CDR2 SMNVEV (reference sequence). CDR3 in amino acids: CASSPPTEELFF. In DNA form, the CDR3 reads TGTGCCAGCAGTCCGCCCACCGAGGAGCTGTTTTTT.

This clonotype showed up just once. The gene calls are TRBV20-1 and TRBJ2-1, with 14 bases identical to TRBD2. Germline values: CDR1 DFQATT, CDR2 SNEGSKA (reference sequence). The trim removed 6 bases at V and 4 bases at J, leaving 14 bases unmatched. The CDR3 totals 18 residues. Written as DNA, the CDR3 is TGCAGTGCAAGCGGACTAGCGGGGGGAGAGTTCTCATACAATGAGCAGTTCTTC. Protein product: CSASGLAGGEFSYNEQFF.

This clonotype was recorded at least ten times. The V gene is TRBV7-2, the J gene TRBJ2-1; no reliable D call. Germline V gene sequence: CDR1 SGHTA, CDR2 FQGNSA. There are 15 residues in the CDR3. With 1 base removed from V and 0 bases from J, the gap between germline ends came to 7 bases. CDR3 residues: CASSLGFSSYNEQFF. CDR3 nucleotides: TGTGCCAGCAGCTTAGGGTTTAGCTCCTACAATGAGCAGTTCTTC.

The sample holds a few counts of this clonotype. The V and J genes are TRBV7-3 and TRBJ1-4, with D perhaps matching TRBD1 (5 bases). V lost 5 bases, J lost 5 bases, and 18 bases lay in between. This CDR3 has 16 residues. Germline loops: CDR1 SGHTA, CDR2 FQGTGA. The CDR3 nucleotides read TGTGCCAGCAGCCTCAGGGACCCAGGGCGGAATGAAAAACTGTTTTTT. Translating it yields CASSLRDPGRNEKLFF.

This clonotype was seen a few times. The chain links TRBV6-5 to TRBJ1-1; D unclear. In germline, CDR1 is MNHEY, CDR2 SVGAGI. Trimming stripped 0 bases from V and 7 bases from J, with 18 bases between. The CDR3 has 16 amino acids. The CDR3 DNA is TGTGCCAGCAGTTACTCGTTGGCGCAGGCTGTACGTGAAGCTTTCTTT. Translated: CASSYSLAQAVREAFF.

This chain joins TRBV4-1 and TRBJ2-7, with TRBD2 identical over 9 bases. Trimming at V came to 6 bases and at J to 6 bases, leaving 12 bases not matched to a gene. The CDR3 covers 15 residues. The V gene's germline CDR1 is MGHRA and CDR2 YSYEKL. The CDR3 bases are TGCGCCAGCAGTTCTGAGCGGGGGGCCCCCCTCGAGCAGTACTTC. Translated: CASSSERGAPLEQYF.

The V call is TRBV5-1, the J call TRBJ2-3; the D gene is possibly TRBD1 (5 bases). V dropped 0 bases and J dropped 4 bases, with 12 bases sitting between them. The V gene's germline CDR1 is SGHRS and CDR2 YFSETQ. The CDR3 has 15 amino acids. The CDR3 DNA reads as TGCGCCAGCAGCTTGGCCACAGCCAGGGCAGATACGCAGTATTTT. Amino acid sequence: CASSLATARADTQYF.

The V and J genes are TRBV12-3 or TRBV12-4 and TRBJ2-5; 13 bases are shared with TRBD2. V lost 4 bases and J lost 4; bases outside the gene matches: 15. CDR3 length: 19 amino acids. CDR3 loop: CASSSGQETSGGQRETQYF. CDR3 DNA sequence: TGTGCCAGCAGTTCGGGACAGGAGACTAGCGGGGGGCAGCGAGAGACCCAGTACTTC.

The chain carries TRBV7-9 and TRBJ1-2; 7 nucleotides align to TRBD1. Germline V lookup: CDR1 SEHNR, CDR2 FQNEAQ (reference sequence). The V segment lost 5 bases and the J segment 3 bases; nucleotides outside the gene matches: 6. This CDR3 is 14 amino acids long. CDR3 region: CASSGTGTDYGYTF. In DNA form, the CDR3 reads TGTGCCAGCAGCGGCACCGGGACAGACTATGGCTACACCTTC.

Remarks on this clonotype: Just one base apart from a much larger clone, this may be a read error. The gene calls are TRBV7-9 and TRBJ2-1; 8 bases agree with TRBD2. The CDR3 has 18 amino acids. Germline V gene data show CDR1 as SEHNR and CDR2 as FQNEAQ (reference sequence). With V trimmed by 1 base and J by 11 bases, 19 bases remained unmatched. The CDR3 sequence: CASSLDWSGGYRVGQQFF. DNA of the CDR3: TGTGCCAGCAGCTTAGACTGGTCGGGGGGGTACCGTGTGGGTCAGCAGTTCTTC.

This chain links TRBV24-1 with TRBJ2-2; D is ambiguous. The germline gives CDR1 KGHDR, CDR2 SFDVKD. The CDR3 runs 12 residues. The V end was cut by 7 bases, the J end by 7 bases, with 9 bases between. In nucleotides, the CDR3 is TGTGCCACCAGCTATCCGATCGGGGAGCTGTTTTTT. It yields the protein CATSYPIGELFF.

This clonotype was observed a few times. The chain recombines TRBV12-3 or TRBV12-4 with TRBJ1-2, with TRBD1 matching over 10 bases. This CDR3 region has 15 residues. The J segment lost 6 bases and the V segment lost 5 bases, leaving 9 bases of the junction unmatched. The chain's CDR3 is CASSHRGQGRDGYTF. CDR3 nucleotide sequence: TGTGCCAGCAGTCACCGGGGACAGGGGAGGGATGGCTACACCTTC.

The V gene is TRBV20-1, the J gene TRBJ2-7, with D uncertain. The CDR3 extends over 16 amino acids. CDR1 DFQATT and CDR2 SNEGSKA come from the germline V gene (reference sequence). V was shortened by 1 base and J by 2 bases, with 18 bases between the two germline ends. CDR3 amino acids: CSARGRGSPRPYEQYV. CDR3 DNA sequence: TGCAGTGCTAGAGGCCGTGGCTCCCCACGGCCCTACGAGCAGTACGTC.

The chain is built from TRBV28 and TRBJ1-5; no definite D call. The CDR3 is 16 amino acids. Germline values: CDR1 MDHEN, CDR2 SYDVKM. V was cut by 6 bases and J by 0 bases, with 15 bases left in between. The DNA for the CDR3 is TGTGCCAGCAGAAACGAGGAGGTGCTTAGCAATCAGCCCCAGCATTTT. This codes for CASRNEEVLSNQPQHF.

As for this clonotype: A read error may be the cause here, since a much bigger clone is one base away. The CDR3 here is CASSPVRGSTRELFF. The DNA for the CDR3 is TGTGCCAGCAGCCCTGTTCGGGGGAGCACCAGGGAGCTGTTTTTT. V gene TRBV7-6 combines with J gene TRBJ2-2; weak D call: TRBD2 (6 bases). The germline V gene encodes CDR1 SGHVS and CDR2 FNYEAQ. The CDR3 spans 15 residues.

This clonotype was counted many times. The V and J genes are TRBV7-9 and TRBJ2-3; 7 bases fit TRBD1. This CDR3 region has 18 residues. Germline CDR1 and CDR2: SEHNR and FQNEAQ (reference sequence). V dropped 5 bases and J dropped 3; count of bases not matched to a gene: 17. CDR3 protein: CASSDQEVKGAPTDTQYF. The CDR3 bases are TGTGCCAGCAGCGACCAAGAGGTCAAGGGGGCGCCGACAGATACGCAGTATTTT.

This clonotype was detected a few times. V is TRBV7-6 and J is TRBJ1-5, with no clear D. V was pared by 0 bases and J by 6 bases, with 12 bases between. This CDR3 spans 15 amino acids. From germline, CDR1 is SGHVS and CDR2 FNYEAQ. DNA of the CDR3: TGTGCCAGCAGCTTAGCAGAAGGGATTGGTCAGCCCCAGCATTTT. It is translated as CASSLAEGIGQPQHF.

J is TRBJ2-1 and V is TRBV6-5; TRBD1 aligns across 9 bases. Germline loops: CDR1 MNHEY, CDR2 SVGAGI. This CDR3 has 15 residues. V dropped 6 bases and J dropped 6; count of bases not matched to a gene: 9. CDR3 DNA: TGTGCCAGCAGCCCCCGGACAGGGGACCGCAATGAGCAGTTCTTC. Translation: CASSPRTGDRNEQFF.

This clonotype was detected a few times. The chain carries TRBV7-2 and TRBJ1-1; 7 bases are a match to TRBD1. This CDR3 spans 17 amino acids. V was clipped by 4 bases and J by 3 bases; unmatched bases: 14. Germline lookup yields CDR1 SGHTA and CDR2 FQGNSA. CDR3 sequence: CASSSETGYREDTEAFF. The CDR3 DNA reads as TGTGCCAGCAGCTCTGAGACAGGGTATAGAGAGGACACTGAAGCTTTCTTT. Supplemented by reference TRBV7-2 and TRBJ1-1, the full variable domain reads GAGVSQSPSNKVTEKGKDVELRCDPISGHTALYWYRQSLGQGLEFLIYFQGNSAPDKSGLPSDRFSAERTGGSVSTLTIQRTQQEDSAVYLCASSSETGYREDTEAFFGQGTRLTVV.